This T cell receptor (beta chain) was identified in a study of spatial heterogeneity in lung cancer. Study-level findings and limits: Counts that tracked tumor mutation counts were those of expanded intratumoral alpha and beta TCRs.

MiXCR, applied by TCRdb to the 5' RACE reads, yields one record per CDR3 protein. The repertoire includes some 2,500 distinct CDR3 sequences, less than 8% of them detected once, and about 9.8% sits in the top ten. The time point denotes: sample taken at primary tumor resection. The CDR3 runs 14 residues. Looked up from germline, CDR1 is SGHTA and CDR2 is FQGNSA. V gave up 4 bases and J gave up 6 bases; unmatched junction bases: 4. This clonotype qualifies as medium-sized. No antigen is known for it. The sequence was obtained from a female donor with early-stage non-small cell lung cancer. This specimen consisted of lung tumor tissue, obtained at surgery. The chain couples TRBV7-2 to TRBJ2-2, with 8 bases lining up with TRBD2. CDR3 sequence: CASSWSGGAGELFF. CDR3 in DNA: TGTGCCAGCAGCTGGAGCGGGGGCGCCGGGGAGCTGTTTTTT.